Reported below is one T cell receptor beta chain. Only in-frame clones appear in the TCRdb table, and some are missing; sequencing was by immunoSEQ multiplex PCR. The sample shows 150,000 to 200,000 clones, around 89% of them seen only once. These data belong to a study of control samples from healthy donors and cancer patients. The germline gives CDR1 SGHTS, CDR2 YDEGEE. Between the trimmed V and J ends, which lost 4 bases and 6 bases, there was a span of 26 bases. The CDR3 totals 17 residues. Sequencing input: blood. This TCR came from a woman between 45 and 60 years old in good health. The chain joins TRBV5-8 to TRBJ2-7; either TRBD1 or TRBD2 may supply D (6 bases each). The CDR3 reads CASSGGGTSGLRGEQYF. The DNA for the CDR3 is TGTGCCAGCAGCGGGGGTGGGACATCCGGCCTGCGGGGCGAGCAGTACTTC.